Listed below are T cell receptor beta chains from one sample, sequenced in a study of blood T cells in healthy people across ages. TCRdb re-called the 5' RACE reads through MiXCR, storing one row per CDR3 protein. The sample includes about 800,000 distinct CDR3 sequences, approximately 25% of them seen just once. The same sample was also used in a study of T cells of mothers and their children.

The specimen sequenced was blood. These receptors all come from a boy under 18 in good health. The CDR3 runs from the conserved cysteine through the conserved F or W. The order of the fields is D gene, J gene, V gene, clone size, CDR3 protein, CDR3 DNA. A D gene is named only where the DNA matches it firmly. The listing skips clone size in some rows; elsewhere it reads once, few, many or a size class.

D: NA; J: TRBJ2-7; V: TRBV20-1; size: NA; CDR3: CSARGGGWLEQYF; DNA: TGCAGTGCTAGGGGTGGCGGTTGGCTGGAGCAGTACTTC
D: NA; J: TRBJ2-1; V: TRBV29-1; size: few; CDR3: CSVDGHRRNEQFF; DNA: TGCAGCGTTGACGGACATCGTCGGAATGAGCAGTTCTTC
D: NA; J: TRBJ1-1; V: TRBV20-1; size: once; CDR3: CSARVRGYTEAFF; DNA: TGCAGTGCTAGAGTGCGGGGCTACACTGAAGCTTTCTTT
D: NA; J: TRBJ2-7; V: TRBV29-1; size: NA; CDR3: CSVAGPSYEQYF; DNA: TGCAGCGTTGCGGGGCCCTCCTACGAGCAGTACTTC
D: NA; J: TRBJ1-2; V: TRBV7-2; size: few; CDR3: CASTERRGPYGYTF; DNA: TGTGCCAGCACCGAAAGAAGGGGTCCTTATGGCTACACCTTC
D: NA; J: TRBJ2-4; V: TRBV28; size: NA; CDR3: CASRAGSSAHIQYF; DNA: TGTGCCAGCAGAGCGGGTTCGAGTGCCCACATTCAGTACTTC
D: TRBD1; J: TRBJ2-2; V: TRBV5-5; size: NA; CDR3: CASSLLTGANTGELFF; DNA: TGTGCCAGCAGCTTGCTCACAGGGGCGAACACCGGGGAGCTGTTTTTT
D: NA; J: TRBJ2-4; V: TRBV11-2; size: NA; CDR3: CASSLARAGANIQYF; DNA: TGTGCCAGCAGCTTAGCAAGGGCGGGGGCAAACATTCAGTACTTC
D: TRBD2; J: TRBJ2-7; V: TRBV4-1; size: NA; CDR3: CASSQEPGGSSYEQYF; DNA: TGCGCCAGCAGCCAAGAGCCCGGGGGGAGCTCCTACGAGCAGTACTTC
D: TRBD2; J: TRBJ2-3; V: TRBV29-1; size: few; CDR3: CSVTNVAGVGSPTDTQYF; DNA: TGCAGCGTTACGAATGTAGCGGGAGTGGGCTCCCCCACAGATACGCAGTATTTT
D: NA; J: TRBJ2-7; V: TRBV6-1; size: NA; CDR3: CASSTTSKEQYF; DNA: TGTGCCAGCAGTACCACCTCTAAGGAGCAGTACTTC
D: NA; J: TRBJ1-1; V: TRBV4-1; size: NA; CDR3: CASSLNLVRDQAFF; DNA: TGCGCCAGCAGCCTAAATTTGGTCAGGGACCAAGCTTTCTTT
D: NA; J: TRBJ2-1; V: TRBV6-1; size: few; CDR3: CASRARAERTYNEQFF; DNA: TGTGCCAGCAGGGCCCGGGCGGAGCGGACTTACAATGAGCAGTTCTTC
D: TRBD1; J: TRBJ2-1; V: TRBV10-3; size: NA; CDR3: CAISPPGQGYNEQFF; DNA: TGTGCCATCAGTCCCCCGGGACAGGGCTACAATGAGCAGTTCTTC
D: NA; J: TRBJ2-3; V: TRBV24-1; size: few; CDR3: CATSDLDLTEAQYF; DNA: TGTGCCACCAGTGATTTGGACCTAACGGAGGCGCAGTATTTT
D: NA; J: TRBJ2-2; V: TRBV4-3; size: few; CDR3: CASSPSVPLNTGELFF; DNA: TGCGCCAGCAGCCCATCGGTGCCTTTGAACACCGGGGAGCTGTTTTTT
D: NA; J: TRBJ1-1; V: TRBV10-3; size: NA; CDR3: CAISEGLNTEAFF; DNA: TGTGCCATCAGTGAAGGCCTGAACACTGAAGCTTTCTTT
D: TRBD2; J: TRBJ2-2; V: TRBV4-2; size: NA; CDR3: CASSLAGVAGELFF; DNA: TGTGCCAGCAGCCTAGCGGGAGTAGCCGGGGAGCTGTTTTTT
D: TRBD1; J: TRBJ2-6; V: TRBV7-9; size: few; CDR3: CASSFRTGGASSGANVLTF; DNA: TGTGCCAGCAGCTTTAGGACAGGGGGCGCTTCGTCTGGGGCCAACGTCCTGACTTTC
D: TRBD2; J: TRBJ2-7; V: TRBV7-3; size: once; CDR3: CASSYMGGSELYF; DNA: TGTGCCAGCAGCTATATGGGAGGGTCCGAGCTGTACTTC
D: TRBD1; J: TRBJ2-5; V: TRBV7-2; size: few; CDR3: CASSLADRVWEQYF; DNA: TGTGCCAGCAGCTTAGCGGACAGGGTTTGGGAGCAGTACTTC
D: NA; J: TRBJ1-2; V: TRBV7-2; size: NA; CDR3: CASSLLVGSYGYTF; DNA: TGTGCCAGCAGCTTATTAGTGGGGAGCTATGGCTACACCTTC
D: NA; J: TRBJ2-7; V: TRBV19; size: NA; CDR3: CASSIAIRGTYEQYF; DNA: TGTGCCAGTAGTATAGCGATTCGTGGAACCTACGAGCAGTACTTC
D: NA; J: TRBJ1-4; V: TRBV3-1; size: NA; CDR3: CASSQDRGLTNEKLFF; DNA: TGTGCCAGCAGCCAAGATCGGGGGCTTACTAATGAAAAACTGTTTTTT
D: NA; J: TRBJ1-5; V: TRBV7-9; size: once; CDR3: CASSATGGPNSNQSQHF; DNA: TGTGCCAGCAGCGCCACGGGGGGGCCAAATAGCAATCAGTCCCAGCATTTT
D: TRBD1; J: TRBJ2-7; V: TRBV4-3; size: few; CDR3: CASSRTRTGSDEQYF; DNA: TGCGCCAGCAGCCGGACCAGGACAGGGAGTGACGAGCAGTACTTC
D: NA; J: TRBJ1-4; V: TRBV19; size: NA; CDR3: CASSIVRDEKLFF; DNA: TGTGCCAGTAGTATAGTTCGGGATGAAAAACTGTTTTTT
D: NA; J: TRBJ2-1; V: TRBV29-1; size: NA; CDR3: CSVEPGQTYNEQFF; DNA: TGCAGCGTTGAACCGGGACAAACCTACAATGAGCAGTTCTTC
D: TRBD2; J: TRBJ2-1; V: TRBV5-1; size: few; CDR3: CASSQTLGGDEQFF; DNA: TGCGCCAGCAGCCAGACCCTGGGAGGGGATGAGCAGTTCTTC
D: TRBD2; J: TRBJ2-5; V: TRBV7-8; size: NA; CDR3: CASREVAGVEETQYF; DNA: TGTGCCAGCAGGGAGGTAGCGGGAGTGGAGGAGACCCAGTACTTC
D: NA; J: TRBJ2-5; V: TRBV14; size: few; CDR3: CASSQLMGQETQYF; DNA: TGTGCCAGCAGCCAACTTATGGGACAAGAGACCCAGTACTTC
D: NA; J: TRBJ1-4; V: TRBV20-1; size: NA; CDR3: CSARDGGGGEKLFF; DNA: TGCAGTGCTAGAGATGGCGGTGGGGGTGAAAAACTGTTTTTT
D: TRBD1; J: TRBJ2-7; V: TRBV4-1; size: NA; CDR3: CASSPQTGYEQYF; DNA: TGCGCCAGCAGCCCTCAGACAGGGTACGAGCAGTACTTC
D: TRBD1; J: TRBJ1-2; V: TRBV9; size: NA; CDR3: CASSSGQGGSGYTF; DNA: TGTGCCAGCAGCTCGGGACAGGGGGGGTCTGGCTACACCTTC
D: TRBD1; J: TRBJ2-6; V: TRBV27; size: NA; CDR3: CASTPGQGMISGANVLTF; DNA: TGTGCCAGCACCCCAGGACAGGGGATGATCTCTGGGGCCAACGTCCTGACTTTC
D: TRBD2; J: TRBJ2-5; V: TRBV28; size: NA; CDR3: CASKEGGLETQYF; DNA: TGTGCCAGCAAGGAGGGAGGGCTTGAGACCCAGTACTTC
D: TRBD1; J: TRBJ1-2; V: TRBV6-2/TRBV6-3; size: NA; CDR3: CASRLTGGYGYTF; DNA: TGTGCCAGCAGGCTGACAGGGGGCTATGGCTACACCTTC
D: TRBD2; J: TRBJ2-3; V: TRBV9; size: NA; CDR3: CASSPDSGKVTDTQYF; DNA: TGTGCCAGCAGCCCAGATAGCGGGAAAGTCACAGATACGCAGTATTTT
D: NA; J: TRBJ2-3; V: TRBV28; size: NA; CDR3: CASSFEQLGGDTQYF; DNA: TGTGCCAGCAGTTTTGAACAGCTCGGGGGAGATACGCAGTATTTT
D: TRBD2; J: TRBJ2-2; V: TRBV20-1; size: few; CDR3: CSARLAGGGTGELFF; DNA: TGCAGTGCTAGACTAGCGGGGGGGGGCACCGGGGAGCTGTTTTTT
D: TRBD2; J: TRBJ2-1; V: TRBV7-9; size: few; CDR3: CASSPQASGGYNEQFF; DNA: TGTGCCAGCAGCCCCCAGGCTAGCGGAGGATACAATGAGCAGTTCTTC
D: NA; J: TRBJ2-4; V: TRBV5-1; size: NA; CDR3: CASSLDQNIQYF; DNA: TGCGCCAGCAGCTTGGACCAAAACATTCAGTACTTC
D: NA; J: TRBJ1-1; V: TRBV12-3/TRBV12-4; size: NA; CDR3: CASRGDLTANTEAFF; DNA: TGTGCCAGCAGGGGGGATCTAACGGCTAACACTGAAGCTTTCTTT
D: NA; J: TRBJ2-3; V: TRBV4-3; size: few; CDR3: CASSYMTPTSTDTQYF; DNA: TGCGCCAGCAGCTACATGACACCCACTAGCACAGATACGCAGTATTTT
D: NA; J: TRBJ2-3; V: TRBV7-6; size: NA; CDR3: CASSLGYGSGTDTQYF; DNA: TGTGCCAGCAGCTTAGGATACGGGAGTGGCACAGATACGCAGTATTTT
D: TRBD1; J: TRBJ2-7; V: TRBV2; size: NA; CDR3: CAGAGTGFYEQYF; DNA: TGTGCCGGCGCCGGGACAGGGTTCTACGAGCAGTACTTC
D: NA; J: TRBJ1-5; V: TRBV7-2; size: few; CDR3: CASSPQLSNQPQHF; DNA: TGTGCCAGCAGCCCCCAGCTTAGCAATCAGCCCCAGCATTTT
D: TRBD2; J: TRBJ2-1; V: TRBV4-3; size: once; CDR3: CASSQEVFKGGPYNEQFF; DNA: TGCGCCAGCAGCCAAGAAGTCTTTAAGGGAGGGCCGTACAATGAGCAGTTCTTC
D: NA; J: TRBJ2-3; V: TRBV29-1; size: NA; CDR3: CSVTRTNTDTQYF; DNA: TGCAGCGTTACCCGCACGAACACAGATACGCAGTATTTT
D: NA; J: TRBJ2-7; V: TRBV25-1; size: NA; CDR3: CASKGEYYEQYF; DNA: TGTGCCAGCAAAGGGGAATACTACGAGCAGTACTTC
D: NA; J: TRBJ2-7; V: TRBV20-1; size: few; CDR3: CSAAVHEQYF; DNA: TGCAGTGCTGCCGTCCACGAGCAGTACTTC
D: NA; J: TRBJ2-5; V: TRBV9; size: NA; CDR3: CASSVEGSQETQYF; DNA: TGTGCCAGCAGCGTAGAGGGCAGCCAAGAGACCCAGTACTTC